The 16 T cell receptor beta chains reported below all come from one sample, sequenced in a study of T cell responses to AZD1222 COVID-19 vaccine (dated by TCRdb to about 2021). Per the publication, the time point label means: baseline before first vaccination. The sample's treatment or condition, from its label and the paper: meningococcal conjugate vaccine given as trial control. Library preparation used the immunoSEQ multiplex PCR assay. Sourced from immuneACCESS, this table was stored by TCRdb with only in-frame sequences that have V and J called. A share of the clones is absent; for the studies checked, an unresolved V gene accounts for under half, and the remainder has no known explanation. Recorded for this sample are about 100,000 clones; around 87% of them occurred a single time. Jointly, the top ten make up around 3.8% of the sample. Sequences were derived from peripheral blood, sampled on day 0 of MenACWY control vaccination. These receptors were collected from an adult in good health.

This rearrangement joins TRBV24-1 to TRBJ2-7; 10 bases agree with TRBD1. From germline, CDR1 is KGHDR and CDR2 SFDVKD. The CDR3 has 15 residues. The junction had 4 bases not matched to a gene; V was cut back by 4 bases and J by 2 bases. In DNA, the CDR3 is TGTGCCACCAGTGACCCTGGACAGGGGGCCTACGAGCAGTACTTC. Amino acids: CATSDPGQGAYEQYF.

CDR3 amino acids: CASSLGALQFQETQYF. CDR3 nucleotides: TGTGCCAGCAGCTTGGGGGCCCTCCAATTCCAAGAGACCCAGTACTTC. The J gene is TRBJ2-5, the V gene TRBV5-8; no firm D call. CDR1 is SGHTS, CDR2 YDEGEE, per germline. The CDR3 has 16 amino acids. Trimming shortened V by 0 bases and J by 1 base, and 13 bases separated the two germline ends.

This chain's CDR3 is CASSRGGGSYNSPLHF. Written as DNA, the CDR3 is TGTGCCAGCAGCAGGGGCGGGGGCTCCTATAATTCACCCCTCCACTTT. This chain links TRBV7-2 with TRBJ1-6; D possibly corresponds to TRBD1 (5 bases). V was cut by 5 bases and J by 0 bases, with 11 bases left in between. This CDR3 is 16 amino acids long. Looked up from germline, CDR1 is SGHTA and CDR2 is FQGNSA.

The V call is TRBV19, the J call TRBJ1-4; D is uncertain. Looked up from germline, CDR1 is LNHDA and CDR2 is SQIVND (reference sequence). This CDR3 is built from 16 residues. Deletions cut 0 bases from V and 0 bases from J, with 8 bases between. The DNA for the CDR3 is TGTGCCAGTAGTATAGAGAGATCCGCAACTAATGAAAAACTGTTTTTT. Translated, it gives CASSIERSATNEKLFF.

The CDR3 sequence is CASSLAQGGYNEQFF. DNA for the CDR3: TGTGCCAGCAGCTTAGCCCAGGGAGGCTACAATGAGCAGTTCTTC. This chain connects TRBV11-3 to TRBJ2-1, with TRBD2 as a possible D gene (6 bases). Germline assignment: CDR1 SGHNT and CDR2 YENEEA. V was pared by 1 base and J by 3 bases, with 10 bases between. The CDR3 spans 15 residues.

The rearrangement links TRBV28 to TRBJ1-2; D remains unclear. The germline V gene encodes CDR1 MDHEN and CDR2 SYDVKM. There are 13 residues in the CDR3. The V gene lost 5 bases and the J gene lost 1 base, with 8 bases spanning the gap. The CDR3 sequence: CASSATFNYGYTF. The CDR3 DNA reads as TGTGCCAGCAGTGCGACCTTTAACTATGGCTACACCTTC.

The chain joins TRBV3-1 (or the pseudogene TRBV3-2) to TRBJ1-1; D is uncertain. Germline CDR1 LGHDT, CDR2 YNNKEL (reference sequence). The CDR3 loop spans 13 amino acids. V was trimmed by 5 bases and J by 0 bases, leaving 7 bases between them. The DNA for the CDR3 is TGTGCCAGCAGCACACGTTTGAACACTGAAGCTTTCTTT. Protein product: CASSTRLNTEAFF.

The chain links TRBV4-1 to TRBJ1-4; tentative D call: TRBD1 (5 bases). The V gene's germline CDR1 is MGHRA and CDR2 YSYEKL. V gave up 2 bases and J gave up 0 bases, with 13 bases separating them. The CDR3 runs 17 residues. CDR3 protein: CASSQSFSQATNEKLFF. The CDR3 nucleotides read TGCGCCAGCAGCCAAAGCTTCTCACAGGCAACTAATGAAAAACTGTTTTTT.

The rearrangement joins TRBV19 to TRBJ1-5; no reliable D call. Germline lookup yields CDR1 LNHDA and CDR2 SQIVND (reference sequence). The CDR3 has 15 amino acids. Between the trimmed V and J ends, which lost 3 bases and 1 base, there was a span of 10 bases. CDR3 sequence reads: CASSIRGSSNQPQHF. The CDR3 DNA is TGTGCCAGTAGTATCCGAGGGTCGAGCAATCAGCCCCAGCATTTT. Together with reference TRBV19 and TRBJ1-5, the CDR3 gives the full variable domain: DGGITQSPKYLFRKEGQNVTLSCEQNLNHDAMYWYRQDPGQGLRLIYYSQIVNDFQKGDIAEGYSVSREKKESFPLTVTSAQKNPTAFYLCASSIRGSSNQPQHFGDGTRLSIL.

This chain links TRBV3-1 (or the pseudogene TRBV3-2) with TRBJ2-7; perhaps TRBD1 as D (6 bases). In germline, CDR1 is LGHDT, CDR2 YNNKEL (reference sequence). The CDR3 consists of 11 residues. The V and J ends lost 5 bases and 6 bases respectively, with 8 bases between them. CDR3 nucleotide sequence: TGTGCCAGCAGCGCAGGGGTCGAGCAGTACTTC. Its protein is CASSAGVEQYF.

A remark on this clone: Other DNA sequences in the sample encode the same CDR3. V and J are TRBV18 and TRBJ2-7; TRBD1 matches at 12 bases. The CDR3 consists of 15 residues. V trimming: 0 bases; J trimming: 4 bases; junction bases outside the gene matches: 1. In germline, CDR1 is KGHSH, CDR2 LQKENI. The CDR3 is CASSPPGQGAYEQYF. In DNA, the CDR3 is TGTGCCAGCTCACCACCGGGACAGGGGGCTTACGAGCAGTACTTC.

This clone has a handful of counts. The chain employs TRBV18 and TRBJ2-2, with D unresolved. The CDR3 is 17 amino acids. Trimming removed 5 bases at V and 1 base at J, with 17 bases between. CDR1 is KGHSH, CDR2 LQKENI, per germline. DNA of the CDR3: TGTGCCAGCTCAACCCCCCAGGTGGCACAGAACACCGGGGAGCTGTTTTTT. This gives the protein CASSTPQVAQNTGELFF.

DNA of the CDR3: TGTGCCAGCAGCCCAACGCGGGAACAGGGGGCCACCGGGGAGCTGTTTTTT. This sequence encodes CASSPTREQGATGELFF. The chain is built from TRBV7-3 and TRBJ2-2; 9 nucleotides line up with TRBD1. Trimming removed 5 bases from V and 4 bases from J; junction bases left unmatched: 11. This CDR3 has 17 amino acids. Germline CDR1 is SGHTA and CDR2 is FQGTGA.

V is TRBV7-8 and J is TRBJ2-2; D is uncertain. Germline assignment: CDR1 SGHVS and CDR2 FQNEAQ. Trimming cost V 5 bases and J 6 bases, with 19 bases left between them. The CDR3 totals 16 residues. The CDR3 is CASSPLSRTPAGELFF. CDR3 DNA sequence: TGTGCCAGCAGCCCCCTGTCCCGAACCCCCGCCGGGGAGCTGTTTTTT.

The gene calls are TRBV3-1 (or the pseudogene TRBV3-2) and TRBJ2-7, with 10 bases that match TRBD2. Germline V CDR1 and CDR2: LGHDT, YNNKEL (reference sequence). The CDR3 runs 16 residues. V shed 0 bases and J 3 bases; nucleotides not matched to a gene: 5. The CDR3: CASSQDGLAGDYEQYF. CDR3 nucleotide sequence: TGTGCCAGCAGCCAAGATGGGCTAGCGGGAGACTACGAGCAGTACTTC.

V and J are TRBV6-2 or TRBV6-3 and TRBJ2-7; 11 nucleotides match TRBD2. The CDR3 loop spans 18 amino acids. CDR1 and CDR2 from the germline V gene are MNHEY and SVGEGT. V shed 4 bases, J shed 3 bases, and the junction held 14 bases outside the gene matches. The CDR3 protein is CASSLWTSGYYLSYEQYF. The CDR3 coding sequence is TGTGCCAGCAGTTTATGGACTAGCGGGTACTATCTGAGCTACGAGCAGTACTTC.